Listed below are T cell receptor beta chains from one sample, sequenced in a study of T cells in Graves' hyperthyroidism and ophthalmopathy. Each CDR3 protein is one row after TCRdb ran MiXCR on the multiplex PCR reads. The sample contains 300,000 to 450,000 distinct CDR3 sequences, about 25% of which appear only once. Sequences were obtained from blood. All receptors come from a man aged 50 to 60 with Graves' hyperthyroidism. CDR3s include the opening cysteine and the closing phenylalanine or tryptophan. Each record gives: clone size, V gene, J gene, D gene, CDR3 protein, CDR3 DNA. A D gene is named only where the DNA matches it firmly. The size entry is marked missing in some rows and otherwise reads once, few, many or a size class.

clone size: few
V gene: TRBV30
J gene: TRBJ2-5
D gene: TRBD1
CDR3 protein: CAWNRGRTAETQYF
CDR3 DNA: TGTGCCTGGAATAGGGGGCGAACTGCGGAGACCCAGTACTTC

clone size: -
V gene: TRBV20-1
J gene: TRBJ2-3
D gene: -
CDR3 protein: CSASSPDFLDTQYF
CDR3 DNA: TGCAGTGCTAGTTCTCCCGACTTTTTGGATACGCAGTATTTT

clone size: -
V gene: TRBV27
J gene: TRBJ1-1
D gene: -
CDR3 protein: CASSLSGPSNTEAFF
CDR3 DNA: TGTGCCAGCAGTTTAAGTGGGCCTTCGAACACTGAAGCTTTCTTT

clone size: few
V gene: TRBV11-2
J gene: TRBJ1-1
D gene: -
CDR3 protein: CASSKFSGAIEAFF
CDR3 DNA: TGTGCCAGCAGCAAATTTTCGGGGGCCATTGAAGCTTTCTTT

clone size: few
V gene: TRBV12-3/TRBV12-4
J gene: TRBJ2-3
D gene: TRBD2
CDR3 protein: CASTWTSGGVTDTQYF
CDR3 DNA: TGTGCCAGCACCTGGACTAGCGGGGGGGTCACAGATACGCAGTATTTT

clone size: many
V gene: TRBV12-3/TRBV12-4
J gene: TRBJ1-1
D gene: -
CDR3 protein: CASKGSGYENTEAFF
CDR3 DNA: TGTGCCAGCAAAGGTTCAGGGTATGAGAACACTGAAGCTTTCTTT

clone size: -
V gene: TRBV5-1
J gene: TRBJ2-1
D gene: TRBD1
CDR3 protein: CASSRYRGSEQFF
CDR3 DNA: TGCGCCAGCAGCAGATACAGGGGAAGCGAGCAGTTCTTC

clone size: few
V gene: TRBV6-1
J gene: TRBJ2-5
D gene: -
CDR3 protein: CASGTGRAQYF
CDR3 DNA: TGTGCCAGCGGTACGGGACGGGCCCAGTACTTC

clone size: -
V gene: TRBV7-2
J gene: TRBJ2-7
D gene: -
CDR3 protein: CASSLQTVAYEQYF
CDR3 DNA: TGTGCCAGCAGCTTACAGACGGTAGCCTACGAGCAGTACTTC

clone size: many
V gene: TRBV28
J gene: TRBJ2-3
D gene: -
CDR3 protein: CASSSQQGFGDTQYF
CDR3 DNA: TGTGCCAGCAGTTCCCAACAGGGTTTCGGCGATACGCAGTATTTT

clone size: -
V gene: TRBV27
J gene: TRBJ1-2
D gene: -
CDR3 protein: CASSGLEVYGYTF
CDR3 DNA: TGTGCCAGCAGTGGTCTGGAAGTCTATGGCTACACCTTC

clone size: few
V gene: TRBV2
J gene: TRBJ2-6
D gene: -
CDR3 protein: CASSGGSGANVLTF
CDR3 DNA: TGTGCCAGCAGTGGAGGATCCGGGGCCAACGTCCTGACTTTC

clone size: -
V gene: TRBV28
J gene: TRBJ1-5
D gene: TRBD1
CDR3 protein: CASSYGTGGGGRNQPQHF
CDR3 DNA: TGTGCCAGCAGTTACGGGACAGGGGGCGGTGGTCGCAATCAGCCCCAGCATTTT

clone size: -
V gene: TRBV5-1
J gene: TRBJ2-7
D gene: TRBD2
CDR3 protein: CASGTSGRSDEQYF
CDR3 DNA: TGCGCCAGCGGCACTAGCGGGAGGTCCGACGAGCAGTACTTC

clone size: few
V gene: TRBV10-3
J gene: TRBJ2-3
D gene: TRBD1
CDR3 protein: CAITKTGNTDTQYF
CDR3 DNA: TGTGCCATCACCAAGACAGGGAACACAGATACGCAGTATTTT

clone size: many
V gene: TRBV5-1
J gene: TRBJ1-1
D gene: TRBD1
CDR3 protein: CASSLYRGLGTEAFF
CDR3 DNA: TGCGCCAGCAGCTTGTACAGGGGGCTTGGCACTGAAGCTTTCTTT